The TCR beta chain under discussion was sequenced for a study of Tregs in tolerant kidney transplant recipients. Trimming left V 8 bases short and J 6 bases short, with 19 bases between. Germline CDR1 and CDR2: SEHNR and FQNEAQ (reference sequence). This CDR3 contains 15 residues. Sequencing was performed with immunoSEQ multiplex PCR; in TCRdb, only in-frame clones are kept and a portion is missing. The sample records 100,000 to 120,000 clones, 90% being singletons. Concerning this clone: Its antigen is unknown.

The study's findings and limits: Changing PCR primers prevented nucleotide comparison between some patients' samples.

The sequences come from CD4+ T cells from blood, collected before the transplant. The V and J genes are TRBV7-9 and TRBJ2-2; D possibly corresponds to TRBD2 (6 bases). The source of this sequence is a human donor who received a combined kidney and bone marrow transplant. This CDR3 reads CASPIPQGGPGELFF. The CDR3 DNA sequence: TGTGCCAGCCCTATACCTCAGGGAGGTCCCGGGGAGCTGTTTTTT. The whole variable domain, remainder taken from reference TRBV7-9 and TRBJ2-2, is DTGVSQNPRHKITKRGQNVTFRCDPISEHNRLYWYRQTLGQGPEFLTYFQNEAQLEKSRLLSDRFSAERPKGSFSTLEIQRTEQGDSAMYLCASPIPQGGPGELFFGEGSRLTVL.